A single sample is the source of the 13 T cell receptor beta chains below, sequenced in a study of T cells after yellow fever vaccination. TCRdb re-analysed the 5' RACE reads in MiXCR, keeping a single row per CDR3 protein. The table records 340,000 or so distinct CDR3 sequences, about 12% of them present only once. Sequencing used CD4+ T cells sorted from PBMCs, obtained 15 days after the yellow fever booster vaccination. The receptors were sampled from a man between 18 and 29 years old who received the YFV17D yellow fever vaccine.

There are a few counts of this clonotype. This rearrangement joins TRBV7-9 to TRBJ2-1; TRBD2 matches at 7 bases. The CDR3 has 18 residues. Trimming cost V 4 bases and J 3 bases; bases outside gene matches: 15. Germline CDR1 and CDR2: SEHNR and FQNEAQ (reference sequence). The CDR3 DNA is TGTGCCAGCAGCTACCCGGTTGGGGAGGGGCGAATCTACAATGAGCAGTTCTTC. It codes for CASSYPVGEGRIYNEQFF.

This clonotype was counted only a few times. J is TRBJ2-7 and V is TRBV7-2; 8 nucleotides align to TRBD2. Germline-derived CDR1 and CDR2 are SGHTA and FQGNSA. J gave up 3 bases and V 2 bases, and 6 bases lay outside the gene matches. The CDR3 covers 15 residues. The CDR3 protein is CASSLHGGAVYEQYV. The CDR3 DNA follows: TGTGCCAGCAGCTTACACGGGGGGGCTGTCTACGAGCAGTACGTC.

The genes are TRBV3-1 and TRBJ2-7; TRBD2 agrees at 12 bases. CDR1 and CDR2 from the germline V gene are LGHDT and YNNKEL (reference sequence). With V trimmed by 4 bases and J by 5 bases, 6 bases remained unmatched. This CDR3 is 15 amino acids long. CDR3 nucleotide sequence: TGTGCCAGCAGCCCGCTAGCGGGGGGGCGGAACGAGCAGTACTTC. Translating it yields CASSPLAGGRNEQYF.

This CDR3 is CASSLVPGTGETQYF. CDR3 DNA sequence: TGCGCCAGCAGCTTGGTGCCGGGTACGGGCGAGACCCAGTACTTC. This chain uses TRBV5-1 with TRBJ2-5; D gene unclear. V lost 0 bases and J lost 5, with 14 bases in between. This CDR3 comprises 15 residues. The germline V gene encodes CDR1 SGHRS and CDR2 YFSETQ.

The genes are TRBV7-9 and TRBJ1-1; possibly TRBD1 for D (6 bases). The CDR3 consists of 16 residues. Deletions cut 5 bases from V and 1 base from J, with 17 bases between. The germline gives CDR1 SEHNR, CDR2 FQNEAQ (reference sequence). CDR3 nucleotides: TGTGCCAGCAGCGTAAGCAGGGGTTCGGGGAACACTGAAGCTTTCTTT. This sequence encodes CASSVSRGSGNTEAFF. Complete variable domain (other parts from reference TRBV7-9 and TRBJ1-1): DTGVSQNPRHKITKRGQNVTFRCDPISEHNRLYWYRQTLGQGPEFLTYFQNEAQLEKSRLLSDRFSAERPKGSFSTLEIQRTEQGDSAMYLCASSVSRGSGNTEAFFGQGTRLTVV.

This clonotype has just a few counts. The chain has TRBV4-2 and TRBJ2-7, with 8 bases fitting TRBD1. CDR3 length: 16 amino acids. Germline V gene lookup returns CDR1 LGHNA and CDR2 YNFKEQ. The J segment lost 2 bases and the V segment lost 0 bases, leaving 6 bases of the junction unmatched. The CDR3, as DNA: TGTGCCAGCAGCCAAGATGTGGGACAGGACACCTACGAGCAGTACTTC. Its translation: CASSQDVGQDTYEQYF.

This clonotype has just a few counts. The chain's CDR3 is CASSRQSNTEAFF. The CDR3 DNA follows: TGTGCCAGCAGTCGTCAGTCTAACACTGAAGCTTTCTTT. The chain has TRBV6-5 and TRBJ1-1; D ambiguous. CDR3 length equals 13 residues. The V end was cut by 5 bases, the J end by 2 bases, with 9 bases between. Germline CDR1 MNHEY, CDR2 SVGAGI.

V gene TRBV3-1 combines with J gene TRBJ1-4; D not resolved. Per germline, CDR1 LGHDT and CDR2 YNNKEL (reference sequence). This CDR3 has 15 amino acids. The V and J ends lost 4 bases and 4 bases respectively, with 13 bases between them. The CDR3 region is CASSPGQTNNEKLFF. The CDR3 nucleotides read TGTGCCAGCAGCCCGGGCCAGACTAATAATGAAAAACTGTTTTTT.

This clonotype was seen only a few times. This chain joins TRBV6-2 or TRBV6-3 and TRBJ2-2; 7 positions match TRBD2. The CDR3 sequence is 14 residues long. The junction had 7 bases not matched to a gene; V was cut back by 7 bases and J by 5 bases. CDR1 and CDR2 (germline): MNHEY, SVGEGT. The CDR3 DNA sequence: TGTGCCAGCACAAAGGGACTACAAACCGGGGAGCTGTTTTTT. It is translated as CASTKGLQTGELFF.

This clonotype was seen a single time. The chain combines TRBV30 with TRBJ2-3; a weak D match, TRBD1 (7 bases). V lost 4 bases and J 5 bases, leaving 19 bases between the germline ends. Per the germline V gene, CDR1 is GTSNPN and CDR2 is SVGIG (reference sequence). The CDR3 runs 15 residues. The CDR3 sequence is CAWMEGQGVRDTQYF. CDR3 sequence (DNA): TGTGCCTGGATGGAGGGGCAGGGGGTTAGAGATACGCAGTATTTT. Supplemented by reference TRBV30 and TRBJ2-3, the full variable domain reads SQTIHQWPATLVQPVGSPLSLECTVEGTSNPNLYWYRQAAGRGLQLLFYSVGIGQISSEVPQNLSASRPQDRQFILSSKKLLLSDSGFYLCAWMEGQGVRDTQYFGPGTRLTVL.

This clonotype was found a few times. The chain employs TRBV5-6 and TRBJ2-7, with 8 nucleotides matching TRBD1. This CDR3 comprises 12 residues. V dropped 4 bases and J dropped 6; count of bases not matched to a gene: 3. Germline V gives CDR1 SGHDT, CDR2 YYEEEE. The CDR3 bases are TGTGCCAGCAGCCGGACAGGGTTCGAGCAGTACGTC. Translating gives CASSRTGFEQYV.

This clonotype showed up just a few times. V and J are TRBV7-2 and TRBJ1-2; a possible D gene is TRBD1 (6 bases). Germline V lookup: CDR1 SGHTA, CDR2 FQGNSA. This CDR3 is built from 14 residues. The V end was cut by 1 base, the J end by 4 bases, with 10 bases between. For the CDR3, the DNA is TGTGCCAGCAGCTTAGACAGGGCTCCCTATGGCTACACCTTC. This encodes CASSLDRAPYGYTF.

J is TRBJ1-1 and V is TRBV20-1; the D gene is possibly TRBD1 (5 bases). Germline V gene sequence: CDR1 DFQATT, CDR2 SNEGSKA (reference sequence). This CDR3 has 13 amino acids. In DNA, the CDR3 is TGCAGGGGGGGGATGGCGGTGAACACTGAAGCTTTCTTT. It yields the protein CRGGMAVNTEAFF.